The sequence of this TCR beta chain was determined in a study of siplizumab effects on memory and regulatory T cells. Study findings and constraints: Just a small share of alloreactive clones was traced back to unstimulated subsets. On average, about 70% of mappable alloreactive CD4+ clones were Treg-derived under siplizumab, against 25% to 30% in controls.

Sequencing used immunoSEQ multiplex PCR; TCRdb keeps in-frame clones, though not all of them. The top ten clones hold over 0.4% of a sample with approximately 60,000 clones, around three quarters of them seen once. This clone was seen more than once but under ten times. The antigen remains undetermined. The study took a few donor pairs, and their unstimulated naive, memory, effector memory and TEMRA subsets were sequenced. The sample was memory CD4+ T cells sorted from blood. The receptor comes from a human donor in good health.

The CDR3 nucleotides read TGTGCCAGTACCTCAGACCCCCAGGGGGCCCTCAATCAGCCCCAGCATTTT. Residues: CASTSDPQGALNQPQHF. V gene TRBV19 combines with J gene TRBJ1-5; 8 bases agree with TRBD1. This CDR3 region has 17 residues. Germline V lookup: CDR1 LNHDA, CDR2 SQIVND (reference sequence). The ends lost 7 bases at V and 3 bases at J; junction bases unmatched: 14. Based on the CDR3 plus reference TRBV19 and TRBJ1-5, the full variable domain is DGGITQSPKYLFRKEGQNVTLSCEQNLNHDAMYWYRQDPGQGLRLIYYSQIVNDFQKGDIAEGYSVSREKKESFPLTVTSAQKNPTAFYLCASTSDPQGALNQPQHFGDGTRLSIL.